This TCR beta chain stems from a study of blood T cell repertoires in COVID-19. Produced via immunoSEQ multiplex PCR; TCRdb's table is partial and in-frame only. The sample carries 150,000 to 250,000 clones, roughly 94% recorded once. The ends were cut back, 3 bases at V and 3 bases at J, with 13 bases in the middle. In germline, CDR1 is SGDLS, CDR2 YYNGEE. The CDR3 covers 15 residues. The clonotype comes from a man in his thirties or forties with COVID-19, enrolled during active disease. Sequencing was done on a sample of peripheral blood. The chain combines TRBV9 with TRBJ1-3, with D possibly being TRBD1 (6 bases). CDR3 coding DNA: TGTGCCAGCAGCGCTGGGGTGGACAGTGGAAACACCATATATTTT. It codes for CASSAGVDSGNTIYF.